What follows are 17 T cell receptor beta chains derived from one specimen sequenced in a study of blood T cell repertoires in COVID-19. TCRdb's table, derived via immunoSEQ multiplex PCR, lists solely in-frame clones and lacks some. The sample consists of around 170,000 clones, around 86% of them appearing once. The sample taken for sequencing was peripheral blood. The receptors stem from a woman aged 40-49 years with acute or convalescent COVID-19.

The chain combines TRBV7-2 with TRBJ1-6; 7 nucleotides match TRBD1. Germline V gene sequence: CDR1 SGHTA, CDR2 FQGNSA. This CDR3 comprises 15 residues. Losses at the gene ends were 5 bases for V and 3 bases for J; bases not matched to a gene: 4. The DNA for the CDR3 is TGTGCCAGCAGCCTAGGGACAGACTATAATTCACCCCTCCACTTT. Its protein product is CASSLGTDYNSPLHF.

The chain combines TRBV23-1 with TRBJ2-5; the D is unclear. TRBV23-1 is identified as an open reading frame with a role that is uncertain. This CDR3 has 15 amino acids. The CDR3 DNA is TGCGGCAATCCCCTCGGTCGTCTGATCCGAGAGACCCAGTACTTC. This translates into CGNPLGRLIRETQYF.

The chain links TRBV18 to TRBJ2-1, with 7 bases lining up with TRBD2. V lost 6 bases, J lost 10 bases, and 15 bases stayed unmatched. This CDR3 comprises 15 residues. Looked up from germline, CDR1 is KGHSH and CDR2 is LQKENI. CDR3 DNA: TGTGCCAGCTCCCCTCCGACGGGGGGACGAGGGGAGCAGTTCTTC. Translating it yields CASSPPTGGRGEQFF.

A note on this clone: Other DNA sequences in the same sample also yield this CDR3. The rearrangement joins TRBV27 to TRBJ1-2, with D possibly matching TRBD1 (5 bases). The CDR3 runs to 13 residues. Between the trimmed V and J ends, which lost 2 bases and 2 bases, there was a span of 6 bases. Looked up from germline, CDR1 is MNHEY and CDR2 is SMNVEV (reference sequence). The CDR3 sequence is CASSLRGNYGYTF. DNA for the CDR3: TGTGCCAGCAGTTTACGGGGGAACTATGGCTACACCTTC.

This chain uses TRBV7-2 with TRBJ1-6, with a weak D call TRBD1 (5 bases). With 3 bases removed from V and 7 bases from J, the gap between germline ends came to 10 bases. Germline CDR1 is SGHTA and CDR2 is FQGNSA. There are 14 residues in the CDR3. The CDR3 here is CASSFGGRNSPLHF. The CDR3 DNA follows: TGTGCCAGCAGCTTCGGGGGTAGGAATTCACCCCTCCACTTT.

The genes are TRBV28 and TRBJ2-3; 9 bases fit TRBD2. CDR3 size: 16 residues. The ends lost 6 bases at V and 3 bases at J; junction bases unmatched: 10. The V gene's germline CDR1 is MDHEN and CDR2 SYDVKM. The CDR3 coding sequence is TGTGCCAGCAGGGGCTCGACTAGCGGAACTACAGATACGCAGTATTTT. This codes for CASRGSTSGTTDTQYF.

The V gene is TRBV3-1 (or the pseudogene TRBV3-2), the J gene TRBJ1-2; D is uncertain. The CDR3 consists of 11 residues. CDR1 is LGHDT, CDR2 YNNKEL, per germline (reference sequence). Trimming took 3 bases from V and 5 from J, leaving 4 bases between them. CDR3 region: CASSHSYGYTF. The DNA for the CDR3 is TGTGCCAGCAGCCATTCTTATGGCTACACCTTC.

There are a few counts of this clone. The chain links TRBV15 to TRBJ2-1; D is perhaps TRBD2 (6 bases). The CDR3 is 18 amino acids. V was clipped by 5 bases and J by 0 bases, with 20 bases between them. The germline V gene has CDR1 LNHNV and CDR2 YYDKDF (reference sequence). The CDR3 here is CATSLLSGGASSYNEQFF. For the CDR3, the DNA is TGTGCCACCAGCCTCCTTTCGGGCGGGGCCAGCTCCTACAATGAGCAGTTCTTC.

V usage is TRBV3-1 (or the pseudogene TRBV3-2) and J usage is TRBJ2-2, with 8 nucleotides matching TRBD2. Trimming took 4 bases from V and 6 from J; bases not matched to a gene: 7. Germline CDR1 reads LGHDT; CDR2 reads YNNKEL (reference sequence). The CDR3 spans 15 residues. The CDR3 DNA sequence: TGTGCCAGCAGCCTGGGACTAGATGTCCCCGGGGAGCTGTTTTTT. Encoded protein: CASSLGLDVPGELFF.

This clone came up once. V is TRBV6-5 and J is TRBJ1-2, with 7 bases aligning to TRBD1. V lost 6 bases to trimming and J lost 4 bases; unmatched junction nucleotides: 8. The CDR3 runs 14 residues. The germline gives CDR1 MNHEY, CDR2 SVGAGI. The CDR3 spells CASRRQGQAYGYTF. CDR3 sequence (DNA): TGTGCCAGCAGGAGACAAGGACAGGCCTATGGCTACACCTTC.

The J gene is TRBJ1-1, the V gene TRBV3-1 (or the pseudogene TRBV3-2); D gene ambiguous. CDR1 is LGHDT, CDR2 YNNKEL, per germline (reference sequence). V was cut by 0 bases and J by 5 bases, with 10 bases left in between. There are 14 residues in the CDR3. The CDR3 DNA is TGTGCCAGCAGCCAAGAGAGTTACGGTACTGAAGCTTTCTTT. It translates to CASSQESYGTEAFF.

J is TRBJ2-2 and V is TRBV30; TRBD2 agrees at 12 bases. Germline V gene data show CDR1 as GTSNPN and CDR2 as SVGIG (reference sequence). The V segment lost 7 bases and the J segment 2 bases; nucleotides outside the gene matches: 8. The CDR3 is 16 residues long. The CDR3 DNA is TGTGCCTCGACGACTAGCGGGAGATCAAACACCGGGGAGCTGTTTTTT. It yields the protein CASTTSGRSNTGELFF.

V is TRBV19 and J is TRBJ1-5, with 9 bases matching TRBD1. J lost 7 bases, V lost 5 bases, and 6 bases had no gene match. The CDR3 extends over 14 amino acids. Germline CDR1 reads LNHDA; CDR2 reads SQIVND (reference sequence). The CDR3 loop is CASSPGQGIQPQHF. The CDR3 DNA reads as TGTGCCAGTAGTCCGGGACAGGGAATCCAGCCCCAGCATTTT.

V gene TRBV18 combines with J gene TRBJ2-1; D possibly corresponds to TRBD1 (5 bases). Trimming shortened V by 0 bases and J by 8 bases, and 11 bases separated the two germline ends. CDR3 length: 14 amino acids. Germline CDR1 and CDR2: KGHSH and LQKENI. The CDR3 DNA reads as TGTGCCAGCTCACCACCGTCCAGGGCGTATGAGCAGTTCTTC. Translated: CASSPPSRAYEQFF.

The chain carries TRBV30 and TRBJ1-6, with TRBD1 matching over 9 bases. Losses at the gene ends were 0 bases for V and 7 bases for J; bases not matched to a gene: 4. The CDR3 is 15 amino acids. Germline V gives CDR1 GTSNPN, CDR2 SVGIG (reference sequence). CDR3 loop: CAWSVPGTGNSPLHF. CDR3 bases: TGTGCCTGGAGTGTACCGGGGACAGGGAATTCACCCCTCCACTTT. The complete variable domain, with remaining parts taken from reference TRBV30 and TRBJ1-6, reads SQTIHQWPATLVQPVGSPLSLECTVEGTSNPNLYWYRQAAGRGLQLLFYSVGIGQISSEVPQNLSASRPQDRQFILSSKKLLLSDSGFYLCAWSVPGTGNSPLHFGNGTRLTVT.

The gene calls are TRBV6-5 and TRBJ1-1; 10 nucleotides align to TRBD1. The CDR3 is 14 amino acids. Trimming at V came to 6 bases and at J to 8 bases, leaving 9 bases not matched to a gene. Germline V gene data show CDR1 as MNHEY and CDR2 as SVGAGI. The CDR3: CASSLTGGAAEAFF. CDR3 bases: TGTGCCAGCAGCCTGACAGGGGGCGCAGCGGAAGCTTTCTTT.

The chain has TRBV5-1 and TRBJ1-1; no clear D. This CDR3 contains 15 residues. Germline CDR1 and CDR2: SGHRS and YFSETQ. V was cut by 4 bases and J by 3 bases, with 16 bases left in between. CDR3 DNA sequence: TGCGCCAGCAGCCCCGCCGGGTACGCGGACACTGAAGCTTTCTTT. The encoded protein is CASSPAGYADTEAFF.